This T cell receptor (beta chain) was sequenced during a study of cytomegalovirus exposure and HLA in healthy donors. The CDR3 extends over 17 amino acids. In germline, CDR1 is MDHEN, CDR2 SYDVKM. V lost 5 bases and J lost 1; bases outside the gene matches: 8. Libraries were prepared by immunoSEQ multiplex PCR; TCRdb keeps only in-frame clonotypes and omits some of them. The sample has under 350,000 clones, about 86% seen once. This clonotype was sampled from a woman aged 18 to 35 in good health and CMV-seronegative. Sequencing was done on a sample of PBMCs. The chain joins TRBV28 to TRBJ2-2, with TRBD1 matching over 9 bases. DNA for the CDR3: TGTGCCAGCAGTCAGACACCGGGACAGGGGAACACCGGGGAGCTGTTTTTT. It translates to CASSQTPGQGNTGELFF.